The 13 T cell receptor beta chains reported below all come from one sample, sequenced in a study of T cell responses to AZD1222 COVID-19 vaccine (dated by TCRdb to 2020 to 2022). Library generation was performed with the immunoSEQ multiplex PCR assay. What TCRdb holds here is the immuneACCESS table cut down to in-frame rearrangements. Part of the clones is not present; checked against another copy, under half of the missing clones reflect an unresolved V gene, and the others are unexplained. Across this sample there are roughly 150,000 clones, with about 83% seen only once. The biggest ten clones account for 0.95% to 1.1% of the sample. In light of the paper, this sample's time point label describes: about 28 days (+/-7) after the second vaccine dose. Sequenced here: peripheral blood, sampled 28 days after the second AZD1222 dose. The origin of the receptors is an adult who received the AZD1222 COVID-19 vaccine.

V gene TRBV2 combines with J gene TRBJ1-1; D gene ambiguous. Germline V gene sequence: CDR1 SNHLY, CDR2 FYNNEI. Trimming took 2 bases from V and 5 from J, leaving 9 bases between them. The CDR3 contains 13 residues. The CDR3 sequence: CASSEMSRTEAFF. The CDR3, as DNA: TGTGCCAGCAGTGAAATGAGTCGGACTGAAGCTTTCTTT.

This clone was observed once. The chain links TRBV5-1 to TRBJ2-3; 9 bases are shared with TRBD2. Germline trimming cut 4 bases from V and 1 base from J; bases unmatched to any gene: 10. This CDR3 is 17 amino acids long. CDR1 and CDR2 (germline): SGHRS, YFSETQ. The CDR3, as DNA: TGCGCCAGCAGCCCAGGCTTAGTAGCGGGGGGCACAGATACGCAGTATTTT. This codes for CASSPGLVAGGTDTQYF.

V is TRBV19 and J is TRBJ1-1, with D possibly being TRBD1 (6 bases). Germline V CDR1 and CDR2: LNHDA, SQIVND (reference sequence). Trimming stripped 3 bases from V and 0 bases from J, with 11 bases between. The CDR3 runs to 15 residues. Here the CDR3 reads CASSMGGGLNTEAFF. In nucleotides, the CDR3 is TGTGCCAGTAGTATGGGGGGCGGCTTGAACACTGAAGCTTTCTTT. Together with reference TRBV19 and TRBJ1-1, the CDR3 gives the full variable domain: DGGITQSPKYLFRKEGQNVTLSCEQNLNHDAMYWYRQDPGQGLRLIYYSQIVNDFQKGDIAEGYSVSREKKESFPLTVTSAQKNPTAFYLCASSMGGGLNTEAFFGQGTRLTVV.

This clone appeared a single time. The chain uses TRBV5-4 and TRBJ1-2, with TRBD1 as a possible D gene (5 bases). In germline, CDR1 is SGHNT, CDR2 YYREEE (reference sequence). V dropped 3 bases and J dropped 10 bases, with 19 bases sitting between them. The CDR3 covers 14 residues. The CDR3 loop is CASSSPDLTDPYTF. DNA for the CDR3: TGTGCCAGCAGCTCCCCCGACCTGACAGACCCCTACACCTTC.

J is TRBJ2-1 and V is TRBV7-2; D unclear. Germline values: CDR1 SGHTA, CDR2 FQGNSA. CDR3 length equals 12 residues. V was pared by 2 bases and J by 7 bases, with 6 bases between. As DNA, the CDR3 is TGTGCCAGCAGCTTAAGGCTTAATGAGCAGTTCTTC. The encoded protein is CASSLRLNEQFF.

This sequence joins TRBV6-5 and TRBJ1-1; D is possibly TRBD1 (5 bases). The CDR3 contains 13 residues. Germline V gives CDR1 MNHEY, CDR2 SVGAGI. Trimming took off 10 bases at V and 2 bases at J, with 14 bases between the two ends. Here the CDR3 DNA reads TGTGCCATTGGAAGGGGATTAAACACTGAAGCTTTCTTT. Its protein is CAIGRGLNTEAFF.

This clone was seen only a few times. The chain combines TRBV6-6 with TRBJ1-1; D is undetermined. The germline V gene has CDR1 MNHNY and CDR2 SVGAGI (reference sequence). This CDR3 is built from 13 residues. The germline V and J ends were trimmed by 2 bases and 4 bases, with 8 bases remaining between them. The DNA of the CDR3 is TGTGCCAGCAGTTACACGCCGAGCACTGAAGCTTTCTTT. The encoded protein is CASSYTPSTEAFF.

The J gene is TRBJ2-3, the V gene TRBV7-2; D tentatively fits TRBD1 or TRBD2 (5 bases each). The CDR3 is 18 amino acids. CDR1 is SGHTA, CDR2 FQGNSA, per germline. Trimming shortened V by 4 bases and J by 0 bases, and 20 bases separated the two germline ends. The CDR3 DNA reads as TGTGCCAGCAGCTCCGGTTTAGGGACGGGACGTAGCACAGATACGCAGTATTTT. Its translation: CASSSGLGTGRSTDTQYF. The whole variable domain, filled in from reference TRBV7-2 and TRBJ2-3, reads GAGVSQSPSNKVTEKGKDVELRCDPISGHTALYWYRQSLGQGLEFLIYFQGNSAPDKSGLPSDRFSAERTGGSVSTLTIQRTQQEDSAVYLCASSSGLGTGRSTDTQYFGPGTRLTVL.

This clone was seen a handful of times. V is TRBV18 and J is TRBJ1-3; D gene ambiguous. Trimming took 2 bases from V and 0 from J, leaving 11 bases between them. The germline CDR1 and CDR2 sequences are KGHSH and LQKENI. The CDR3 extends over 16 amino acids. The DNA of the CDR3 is TGTGCCAGCTCACCAAACCCCCCGAGCTCTGGAAACACCATATATTTT. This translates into CASSPNPPSSGNTIYF.

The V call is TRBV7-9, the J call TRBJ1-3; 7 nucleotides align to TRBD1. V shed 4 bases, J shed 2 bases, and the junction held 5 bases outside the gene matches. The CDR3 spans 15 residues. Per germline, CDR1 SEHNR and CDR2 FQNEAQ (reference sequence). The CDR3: CASSWETGTGNTIYF. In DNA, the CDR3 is TGTGCCAGCAGCTGGGAGACAGGGACTGGAAACACCATATATTTT.

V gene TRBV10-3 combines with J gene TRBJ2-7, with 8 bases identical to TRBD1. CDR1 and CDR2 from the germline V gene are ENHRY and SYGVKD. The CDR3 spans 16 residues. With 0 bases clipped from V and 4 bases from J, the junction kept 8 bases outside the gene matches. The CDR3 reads CAISESGEDRGYEQYF. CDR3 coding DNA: TGTGCCATCAGTGAGTCGGGTGAAGACAGGGGTTACGAGCAGTACTTC.

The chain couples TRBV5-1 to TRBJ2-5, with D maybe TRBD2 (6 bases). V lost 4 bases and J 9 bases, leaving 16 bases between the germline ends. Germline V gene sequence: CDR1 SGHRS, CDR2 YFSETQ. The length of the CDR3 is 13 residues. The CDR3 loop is CASSRDLAGSQYF. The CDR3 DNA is TGCGCCAGCAGCCGCGACCTTGCGGGGTCCCAGTACTTC.

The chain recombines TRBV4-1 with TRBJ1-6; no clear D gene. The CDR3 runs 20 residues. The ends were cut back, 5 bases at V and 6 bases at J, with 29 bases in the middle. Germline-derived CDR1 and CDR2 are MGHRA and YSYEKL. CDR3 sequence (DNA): TGCGCCAGCAGCTTTGACCGGGGTAAAAGACCGACCGGCTTTAATTCACCCCTCCACTTT. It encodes CASSFDRGKRPTGFNSPLHF.